A single sample gave rise to the 24 T cell receptor beta chains below, sequenced in a study of vaccination effects on CD4 cells after COVID-19. Data came from immunoSEQ multiplex PCR; TCRdb stores just in-frame clones and leaves some out. The sample has about 63,000 clones; less than 80% are singletons. Their recognized antigens are unknown. Viral peptide pool expansion of antigen-specific CD4+ T cells preceded sequencing in the ViraFEST assay. The culture ran for about eleven days before CD4+ T cells were isolated. Absence of prior SARS-CoV-2 infection characterized the vaccine recipients, who showed negative nucleocapsid antibodies. Sample: CD4+ T cells from PBMCs cultured with HCoV-OC43 spike peptides, taken before COVID-19 vaccination. Documented subset: HCoV-OC43 spike overlapping peptide pool stimulation. The receptors derive from a human donor who received a COVID-19 vaccine.

The chain has TRBV27 and TRBJ1-1; D not certain. The germline CDR1 and CDR2 sequences are MNHEY and SMNVEV (reference sequence). Trimming stripped 1 base from V and 6 bases from J, with 9 bases between. This CDR3 is built from 13 residues. As DNA, the CDR3 is TGTGCCAGCAGTTTATATGAGTCATCTGAAGCTTTCTTT. This encodes CASSLYESSEAFF.

The chain links TRBV5-1 to TRBJ2-3, with D perhaps matching TRBD2 (5 bases). The CDR3 contains 15 residues. The germline V and J ends were trimmed by 0 bases and 2 bases, with 10 bases remaining between them. Germline CDR1 SGHRS, CDR2 YFSETQ. The CDR3 DNA reads TGCGCCAGCAGCTTGGCGAGGGAGATCACAGATACGCAGTATTTT. Translated, it gives CASSLAREITDTQYF.

The rearrangement uses TRBV6-5 and TRBJ1-4; D might be TRBD1 (6 bases). This CDR3 contains 15 residues. V dropped 6 bases and J dropped 6 bases, with 17 bases sitting between them. CDR1 is MNHEY, CDR2 SVGAGI, per germline. CDR3 nucleotide sequence: TGTGCCAGCAGCCGCATACAGGGAAGGGATGAAAAACTGTTTTTT. This translates into CASSRIQGRDEKLFF.

This chain links TRBV9 with TRBJ1-5; D uncertain. This CDR3 is built from 15 residues. The V end was cut by 0 bases, the J end by 0 bases, with 7 bases between. CDR1 and CDR2 (germline): SGDLS, YYNGEE. CDR3 nucleotide sequence: TGTGCCAGCAGCGTAGGTCAGAATAGCAATCAGCCCCAGCATTTT. This gives the protein CASSVGQNSNQPQHF.

CDR3 region: CASWLQRGADTQYF. The CDR3 nucleotides are TGTGCCAGCTGGTTGCAACGGGGGGCAGATACGCAGTATTTT. This chain uses TRBV3-1 (or the pseudogene TRBV3-2) with TRBJ2-3; 7 bases map to TRBD2. The CDR3 contains 14 residues. In germline, CDR1 is LGHDT, CDR2 YNNKEL (reference sequence). V shed 8 bases, J shed 4 bases, and the junction held 9 bases outside the gene matches.

The genes are TRBV5-1 and TRBJ2-1; 10 bases map to TRBD2. The CDR3 extends over 15 amino acids. Trimming removed 0 bases from V and 11 bases from J; junction bases left unmatched: 8. The germline CDR1 and CDR2 sequences are SGHRS and YFSETQ. CDR3 coding DNA: TGCGCCAGCAGCTTGGAAGGTAGCGGGGGGTTCAAGCAGTTCTTC. It specifies CASSLEGSGGFKQFF.

The V and J genes are TRBV5-1 and TRBJ1-3; D is possibly TRBD1 (5 bases). This CDR3 has 15 amino acids. Trimming cost V 3 bases and J 4 bases, with 14 bases left between them. CDR1 and CDR2 from the germline V gene are SGHRS and YFSETQ. CDR3 bases: TGCGCCAGCAGCTCAGCGGCGGGGCAAGGAAACACCATATATTTT. It yields the protein CASSSAAGQGNTIYF.

This chain links TRBV6-5 with TRBJ2-3; D could derive from TRBD1 or TRBD2 (5 bases each). V lost 6 bases and J lost 4, with 11 bases in between. The CDR3 sequence is 13 residues long. Germline V gives CDR1 MNHEY, CDR2 SVGAGI. The CDR3 DNA reads as TGTGCCAGCAGGCAGACGGGGCCAGATACGCAGTATTTT. Translation gives CASRQTGPDTQYF.

This chain connects TRBV12-3 or TRBV12-4 to TRBJ2-7; D is uncertain. The CDR3 consists of 12 residues. V was cut by 6 bases and J by 6 bases, with 12 bases left in between. The CDR3 nucleotides read TGTGCCAGCAGGCGAGGACGGAGCGAGCAGTACGTC. It yields the protein CASRRGRSEQYV.

The chain uses TRBV5-5 and TRBJ2-7; 8 bases line up with TRBD1. Germline CDR1 reads SGHKS; CDR2 reads YYEKEE (reference sequence). This CDR3 comprises 16 residues. Trimming cost V 4 bases and J 3 bases; bases outside gene matches: 12. The CDR3 protein is CASSPSTTGAYYEQYV. The CDR3 nucleotides are TGTGCCAGCAGCCCGTCCACGACAGGGGCTTACTACGAGCAGTACGTC.

The rearrangement uses TRBV2 and TRBJ2-4; D gene ambiguous. V lost 3 bases, J lost 4 bases, and 7 bases lay in between. The CDR3 totals 13 residues. In germline, CDR1 is SNHLY, CDR2 FYNNEI. CDR3: CASSDSIKNIQYF. CDR3 DNA sequence: TGTGCCAGCAGTGACAGCATTAAAAACATTCAGTACTTC.

The genes are TRBV6-6 and TRBJ2-7; possible D gene TRBD1, 5 bases. V lost 5 bases, J lost 2 bases, and 13 bases lay in between. In germline, CDR1 is MNHNY, CDR2 SVGAGI (reference sequence). The length of the CDR3 is 14 residues. The DNA of the CDR3 is TGTGCCAGCAGTATCGCAGGGTTTACCTACGAGCAGTACGTC. Amino acids: CASSIAGFTYEQYV.

The chain carries TRBV5-8 and TRBJ2-4; 7 bases are a match to TRBD1. The V and J ends lost 5 bases and 0 bases, in that order; junction bases with no gene match: 8. The CDR3 consists of 16 residues. Germline CDR1 SGHTS, CDR2 YDEGEE. CDR3 loop: CASSPGTVLAKNIQYF. The CDR3 DNA reads as TGTGCCAGCAGTCCCGGGACAGTCCTAGCCAAAAACATTCAGTACTTC.

The CDR3 DNA follows: TGTGCCAGCAGCCCCTACAGGAATGGATACACTGAAGCTTTCTTT. Translated, it gives CASSPYRNGYTEAFF. The V call is TRBV6-5, the J call TRBJ1-1; tentative D call: TRBD1 (5 bases). This CDR3 is built from 15 residues. Trimming left V 6 bases short and J 3 bases short, with 17 bases between. Germline V gene lookup returns CDR1 MNHEY and CDR2 SVGAGI.

This rearrangement joins TRBV18 to TRBJ2-2; D unclear. Trimming cost V 1 base and J 1 base, with 4 bases left between them. The germline CDR1 and CDR2 sequences are KGHSH and LQKENI. The CDR3 covers 14 residues. CDR3 protein: CASSPQRNTGELFF. The CDR3 DNA reads as TGTGCCAGCTCACCACAGAGGAACACCGGGGAGCTGTTTTTT.

The V call is TRBV13, the J call TRBJ1-1; 7 nucleotides agree with TRBD1. J was trimmed by 0 bases and V by 3 bases; bases with no gene match: 4. Germline V CDR1 and CDR2: PRHDT, FYEKMQ (reference sequence). This CDR3 has 15 residues. Here the CDR3 reads CASSLGQPMNTEAFF. The CDR3 DNA reads as TGTGCCAGCAGCTTGGGACAGCCCATGAACACTGAAGCTTTCTTT.

The chain carries TRBV6-6 and TRBJ1-1, with D perhaps matching TRBD1 (5 bases). There are 17 residues in the CDR3. CDR1 MNHNY and CDR2 SVGAGI come from the germline V gene (reference sequence). The V and J ends lost 5 bases and 2 bases respectively, with 21 bases between them. The CDR3 here is CASSLLDSQRGNTEAFF. CDR3 DNA: TGTGCCAGCAGTCTTCTCGACAGTCAAAGGGGTAACACTGAAGCTTTCTTT.

The chain recombines TRBV14 with TRBJ1-1; D call uncertain. Per germline, CDR1 SGHDN and CDR2 FVKESK. The CDR3 totals 16 residues. V was trimmed by 1 base and J by 1 base, leaving 13 bases between them. CDR3 region: CASSQGEYRTNTEAFF. The CDR3 DNA sequence: TGTGCCAGCAGCCAAGGGGAGTACAGAACGAACACTGAAGCTTTCTTT.

The chain recombines TRBV30 with TRBJ1-6; D is undetermined. The CDR3 sequence is 17 residues long. Germline V lookup: CDR1 GTSNPN, CDR2 SVGIG (reference sequence). V shed 1 base and J shed 9 bases, with 22 bases lying between them. The CDR3 reads CAWSETTPPFGGSPLHF. The CDR3 DNA sequence: TGTGCCTGGAGTGAAACGACACCACCGTTCGGTGGTTCACCCCTCCACTTT.

This clone has a single count. This rearrangement joins TRBV4-2 to TRBJ2-3, with TRBD2 identical over 13 bases. Germline CDR1 and CDR2: LGHNA and YNFKEQ. The CDR3 extends over 16 amino acids. With V trimmed by 1 base and J by 4 bases, 2 bases remained unmatched. Written as DNA, the CDR3 is TGTGCCAGCAGCCAAGTACTAGCGGGGGGGCCAGATACGCAGTATTTT. Its protein is CASSQVLAGGPDTQYF.

On this clone: Within the sample, other DNA sequences also encode this same CDR3. The V call is TRBV24-1, the J call TRBJ2-3, with 7 positions matching TRBD1. Trimming removed 3 bases from V and 3 bases from J; junction bases left unmatched: 2. CDR3 size: 14 residues. CDR1 is KGHDR, CDR2 SFDVKD, per germline. The chain's CDR3 is CATSDRTGTDTQYF. The CDR3 nucleotides read TGTGCCACCAGTGATAGGACAGGAACAGATACGCAGTATTTT.

This clone was observed once. This chain uses TRBV25-1 with TRBJ2-3, with D possibly matching TRBD1 (5 bases). The CDR3 runs to 14 residues. V was cut by 11 bases and J by 6 bases, with 21 bases left in between. Germline assignment: CDR1 MGHDK and CDR2 SYGVNS. As DNA, the CDR3 is TGTGCCCGTTTAAAGGGGCTCCCTACCGATACGCAGTATTTT. The encoded protein is CARLKGLPTDTQYF.

This clone occurred once. This sequence joins TRBV28 and TRBJ2-1; TRBD2 matches at 7 bases. The trim removed 6 bases at V and 3 bases at J, leaving 11 bases unmatched. There are 16 residues in the CDR3. CDR1 is MDHEN and CDR2 is SYDVKM in the germline V gene. The CDR3: CASRGGGGWDYNEQFF. CDR3 sequence (DNA): TGTGCCAGCAGAGGCGGGGGAGGGTGGGACTACAATGAGCAGTTCTTC.

The chain has TRBV5-1 and TRBJ2-3; 12 bases agree with TRBD2. Trimming removed 4 bases from V and 0 bases from J; junction bases left unmatched: 15. Germline loops: CDR1 SGHRS, CDR2 YFSETQ. This CDR3 has 20 residues. The CDR3 region is CASSKTSGASGGASTDTQYF. The CDR3 DNA sequence: TGCGCCAGCAGCAAGACCTCCGGGGCTAGCGGGGGGGCTAGCACAGATACGCAGTATTTT.